The next 18 T cell receptor beta chains were all read from a single sample in a study of OX40 agonist ivuxolimab in advanced cancers. Method: immunoSEQ multiplex PCR; TCRdb's copy keeps in-frame clones and lacks some. The sample shows over 15,000 clones, roughly 90% of them seen only once. The sample consisted of CD4+ or CD8+ T cells sorted from blood, taken in a trial of the OX40 agonist ivuxolimab. The receptors originated from an adult with an advanced solid tumor such as melanoma, head and neck, liver or kidney cancer.

The chain couples TRBV7-9 to TRBJ2-1; D is possibly TRBD1 (6 bases). V shed 7 bases and J shed 12 bases, with 19 bases lying between them. CDR3 size: 13 residues. CDR1 and CDR2 from the germline V gene are SEHNR and FQNEAQ (reference sequence). As DNA, the CDR3 is TGTGCCAGCACCATACATGGACAGAAGTGGCAGTTCTTC. Protein: CASTIHGQKWQFF.

The CDR3 spells CASSESRQYYYGYTF. Here the CDR3 DNA reads TGTGCCAGCAGTGAAAGTAGGCAGTATTACTATGGCTACACCTTC. The chain joins TRBV2 to TRBJ1-2; D remains ambiguous. CDR3 length: 15 amino acids. V was cut by 2 bases and J by 3 bases, with 13 bases left in between. CDR1 SNHLY and CDR2 FYNNEI come from the germline V gene. Using reference TRBV2 and TRBJ1-2 for the parts outside the CDR3, the full variable domain is EPEVTQTPSHQVTQMGQEVILRCVPISNHLYFYWYRQILGQKVEFLVSFYNNEISEKSEIFDDQFSVERPDGSNFTLKIRSTKLEDSAMYFCASSESRQYYYGYTFGSGTRLTVV.

The chain joins TRBV11-2 to TRBJ2-7, with 11 bases that match TRBD2. The CDR3 is 13 amino acids. Germline assignment: CDR1 SGHAT and CDR2 FQNNGV. The V and J ends lost 10 bases and 3 bases, in that order; junction bases with no gene match: 5. The CDR3 spells CATALAGVYEQYF. The CDR3, as DNA: TGTGCCACCGCACTAGCGGGAGTCTACGAGCAGTACTTC. The complete variable domain, with remaining parts taken from reference TRBV11-2 and TRBJ2-7, reads EAGVAQSPRYKIIEKRQSVAFWCNPISGHATLYWYQQILGQGPKLLIQFQNNGVVDDSQLPKDRFSAERLKGVDSTLKIQPAKLEDSAVYLCATALAGVYEQYFGPGTRLTVT.

For this clone: Germline is not matched at one junction end, which may reflect a read error. The chain couples TRBV20-1 to TRBJ2-3, with 11 nucleotides matching TRBD2. The V gene's germline CDR1 is DFQATT and CDR2 SNEGSKA (reference sequence). The CDR3 contains 9 residues. The CDR3 DNA reads as TGCAGTGCGGGACTAGCGGCGGATTTT. This translates into CSAGLAADF.

The chain recombines TRBV5-5 with TRBJ2-5; TRBD2 agrees at 10 bases. V trimming: 3 bases; J trimming: 5 bases; junction bases outside the gene matches: 4. The germline V gene has CDR1 SGHKS and CDR2 YYEKEE (reference sequence). The CDR3 runs to 14 residues. CDR3 sequence: CASSSTSGKETQYF. The CDR3 DNA follows: TGTGCCAGCAGCTCCACTAGCGGGAAGGAGACCCAGTACTTC.

The rearrangement joins TRBV5-4 to TRBJ1-1; 9 bases are a match to TRBD1. Trimming at V came to 3 bases and at J to 3 bases, leaving 3 bases not matched to a gene. The length of the CDR3 is 14 residues. The germline CDR1 and CDR2 sequences are SGHNT and YYREEE (reference sequence). DNA of the CDR3: TGTGCCAGCAGCTGGACAGGGGCCCACACTGAAGCTTTCTTT. It encodes CASSWTGAHTEAFF.

V is TRBV7-2 and J is TRBJ1-2; the D gene is possibly TRBD1 (5 bases). This CDR3 has 14 residues. Trimming removed 5 bases at V and 10 bases at J, with 20 bases between. Germline loops: CDR1 SGHTA, CDR2 FQGNSA. CDR3 sequence reads: CASSPRDLGVYYTF. The DNA of the CDR3 is TGTGCCAGCAGCCCCCGGGACCTTGGGGTTTACTACACCTTC.

The rearrangement uses TRBV7-9 and TRBJ2-1, with D perhaps matching TRBD1 or TRBD2 (6 bases each). V lost 0 bases and J 4 bases, leaving 13 bases between the germline ends. The CDR3 consists of 16 residues. Germline V gives CDR1 SEHNR, CDR2 FQNEAQ (reference sequence). CDR3 region: CASSLAGGVGYNEQFF. DNA for the CDR3: TGTGCCAGCAGCTTAGCGGGGGGCGTCGGATACAATGAGCAGTTCTTC.

The rearrangement joins TRBV20-1 to TRBJ2-7, with D uncertain. CDR3 length equals 10 residues. V lost 6 bases and J lost 2, with 5 bases in between. Germline loops: CDR1 DFQATT, CDR2 SNEGSKA (reference sequence). Here the CDR3 reads CSAQAYEQYF. CDR3 DNA sequence: TGCAGTGCCCAAGCCTACGAGCAGTACTTC.

CDR3 sequence: CASSVVGNRGEQFF. The CDR3 DNA follows: TGTGCCAGCAGCGTAGTGGGTAACAGGGGTGAGCAGTTCTTC. This chain uses TRBV9 with TRBJ2-1, with 7 bases fitting TRBD1. CDR3 length: 14 amino acids. CDR1 is SGDLS, CDR2 YYNGEE, per germline. The junction had 6 bases not matched to a gene; V was cut back by 0 bases and J by 9 bases.

The chain carries TRBV15 and TRBJ1-2, with D possibly TRBD1 on 6 matching bases. Germline V lookup: CDR1 LNHNV, CDR2 YYDKDF (reference sequence). Trimming stripped 5 bases from V and 4 bases from J, with 20 bases between. CDR3 length: 16 residues. CDR3 loop: CATSLDLRGEGYGYTF. The CDR3 DNA sequence: TGTGCCACCAGCCTAGACTTAAGGGGGGAGGGCTATGGCTACACCTTC.

The chain joins TRBV5-1 to TRBJ2-7; 9 bases are shared with TRBD1. This CDR3 has 14 residues. Per the germline V gene, CDR1 is SGHRS and CDR2 is YFSETQ. The V and J ends lost 3 bases and 5 bases, in that order; junction bases with no gene match: 6. The CDR3 reads CASSSDRGIDEQYF. The CDR3 region has the DNA TGCGCCAGCAGCTCGGACAGGGGTATCGACGAGCAGTACTTC.

V usage is TRBV19 and J usage is TRBJ1-5, with a tentative D call TRBD1 (5 bases). Per germline, CDR1 LNHDA and CDR2 SQIVND (reference sequence). V was clipped by 6 bases and J by 5 bases, with 20 bases between them. The CDR3 spans 16 residues. The CDR3 coding sequence is TGTGCCAGTAGCCTCTTCTCTGTCGGGGGATATCAGCCCCAGCATTTT. Protein sequence: CASSLFSVGGYQPQHF.

As for this clone: A read error may produce the germline difference seen at one junction end. Within the sample, other DNA sequences also encode this same CDR3. The chain employs TRBV5-4 and TRBJ2-1; 9 bases line up with TRBD2. The CDR3 runs 15 residues. Germline CDR1 SGHNT, CDR2 YYREEE (reference sequence). CDR3 amino acids: CASSLVVSGSHEQFF. The CDR3 bases are TGTGCTAGCAGCTTGGTCGTTAGCGGGAGTCATGAGCAGTTCTTC.

The chain joins TRBV4-2 to TRBJ2-2, with 14 bases identical to TRBD2. The CDR3 consists of 16 residues. The V gene's germline CDR1 is LGHNA and CDR2 YNFKEQ. Trimming removed 5 bases from V and 3 bases from J; junction bases left unmatched: 2. The CDR3 DNA reads as TGTGCCAGCAGCTTGGGACTAGCGGGAGACACCGGGGAGCTGTTTTTT. Protein: CASSLGLAGDTGELFF.

The chain recombines TRBV4-1 with TRBJ2-2; the match to TRBD1 covers 8 bases. Germline V gives CDR1 MGHRA, CDR2 YSYEKL. The CDR3 runs 17 residues. Trimming took 4 bases from V and 4 from J; bases not matched to a gene: 11. The CDR3, as DNA: TGCGCCAGCAGCCCAAAGACAGGGGTTATTGGCACCGGGGAGCTGTTTTTT. Its protein product is CASSPKTGVIGTGELFF.

This chain links TRBV7-2 with TRBJ2-7; D may be TRBD1 or TRBD2 (5 bases each). CDR1 is SGHTA and CDR2 is FQGNSA in the germline V gene. The ends were cut back, 3 bases at V and 3 bases at J, with 12 bases in the middle. This CDR3 comprises 14 residues. CDR3 protein: CASSFSAGSYEQYF. CDR3 nucleotide sequence: TGTGCCAGCAGCTTTTCTGCAGGGAGCTACGAGCAGTACTTC.

CDR3 DNA sequence: TGTGCCAGCAGACACGGGGAGGCTGAGAACAATGAGCAGTTCTTC. This gives the protein CASRHGEAENNEQFF. The chain uses TRBV6-4 and TRBJ2-1, with a possible D match to TRBD2 (6 bases). CDR1 and CDR2 from the germline V gene are MRHNA and SNTAGT. The CDR3 runs 15 residues. Trimming cost V 6 bases and J 5 bases, with 17 bases left between them.